A selection of T cell receptor beta chains follows, all from one sample in a study of T cell repertoires in cytomegalovirus infection. Their antigens remain unidentified. TCRdb processed the reads anew with MiXCR; each CDR3 protein has one entry. The sample carries some 70,000 distinct CDR3 sequences, 20% to 25% recorded once. Sequencing input: PBMCs, sequenced either directly or after in vitro stimulation (not recorded which). All receptors come from a human donor in good health (CMV status not recorded). Some clones in this sample may be carry-over from other donors' samples. Both conserved end residues are part of each CDR3. D genes are given only for firm matches. Size tells how often a clone was seen (once, few, many) or the class of an expanded clone, and some rows leave it out.

d_gene,abundance,j_gene,v_gene,CDR3aa,CDR3nt
NA,NA,TRBJ2-3,TRBV5-1,CASSLATRDTQYF,TGCGCCAGCAGCTTGGCAACTAGGGATACGCAGTATTTT
NA,few,TRBJ1-3,TRBV9,CASSVVEGNTIYF,TGTGCCAGCAGCGTAGTAGAAGGAAACACCATATATTTT
TRBD2,many,TRBJ2-1,TRBV7-8,CASSVGLAGRYNEQFF,TGTGCCAGCAGCGTAGGACTAGCGGGAAGATACAATGAGCAGTTCTTC
NA,many,TRBJ1-5,TRBV19,CASMEGGNQPQHF,TGTGCCAGTATGGAGGGAGGCAATCAGCCCCAGCATTTT
TRBD2,few,TRBJ2-2,TRBV11-2,CASSLVAGGTGELFF,TGTGCCAGCAGCTTAGTCGCGGGAGGCACCGGGGAGCTGTTTTTT
TRBD1,NA,TRBJ2-5,TRBV20-1,CSAGDRGETQYF,TGCAGTGCCGGGGACAGGGGAGAGACCCAGTACTTC
TRBD2,NA,TRBJ2-1,TRBV4-1,CASSQEGLAGGPGNEQFF,TGCGCCAGCAGCCAAGAGGGACTAGCGGGAGGGCCGGGCAATGAGCAGTTCTTC
TRBD2,few,TRBJ2-7,TRBV9,CASSPTAGGPIEQYF,TGTGCCAGCAGCCCTACGGCGGGAGGGCCCATCGAGCAGTACTTC
NA,NA,TRBJ1-2,TRBV7-6,CASSLDSGGYGYTF,TGTGCCAGCAGCTTAGACTCAGGCGGCTATGGCTACACCTTC
TRBD2,NA,TRBJ2-1,TRBV6-1,CASSFPLAGRRNEQFF,TGTGCCAGCAGTTTCCCATTAGCGGGACGCCGGAATGAGCAGTTCTTC
TRBD2,NA,TRBJ2-5,TRBV12-3/TRBV12-4,CASRGLAFQTQYF,TGTGCCAGCAGGGGACTAGCCTTCCAGACCCAGTACTTC
NA,NA,TRBJ2-1,TRBV14,CASSQGRVVEQFF,TGTGCCAGCAGCCAAGGGAGGGTGGTTGAGCAGTTCTTC
TRBD1,NA,TRBJ1-6,TRBV6-8,CASSRQGLNSPLHF,TGTGCCAGCAGTCGACAGGGACTCAATTCACCCCTCCACTTT
TRBD2,few,TRBJ2-7,TRBV7-6,CASSLAGGRGEQYF,TGTGCCAGCAGCTTGGCGGGAGGGAGGGGCGAGCAGTACTTC
NA,NA,TRBJ2-1,TRBV6-2/TRBV6-3,CASSRGNNEQFF,TGTGCCAGCAGCCGCGGGAACAATGAGCAGTTCTTC
TRBD2,few,TRBJ2-4,TRBV27,CASSLLHRVRQSGKVHRNIQYF,TGTGCCAGCAGTTTATTGCATCGGGTTAGGCAAAGCGGGAAGGTACACCGAAACATTCAGTACTTC
TRBD1,few,TRBJ1-5,TRBV20-1,CSAISPRGRQAQHF,TGCAGTGCTATTTCTCCCAGGGGGCGCCAGGCCCAGCATTTT
NA,many,TRBJ1-1,TRBV7-2,CAEDNQMNTEAFF,TGTGCCGAGGACAATCAAATGAACACTGAAGCTTTCTTT
NA,NA,TRBJ2-1,TRBV20-1,CSARFLLDNEQFF,TGCAGTGCTAGGTTTCTTTTGGACAATGAGCAGTTCTTC
NA,few,TRBJ2-5,TRBV12-3/TRBV12-4,CASSLYLGETQYF,TGTGCCAGCAGTCTCTATTTGGGGGAGACCCAGTACTTC
NA,many,TRBJ2-1,TRBV7-8,CASSLGLGRYNEQFF,TGTGCCAGCAGCTTAGGGTTGGGCCGTTACAATGAGCAGTTCTTC
NA,many,TRBJ1-5,TRBV10-3,CAISGDTVRQPQHF,TGTGCCATCAGTGGTGACACGGTACGTCAGCCCCAGCATTTT
TRBD1,NA,TRBJ2-1,TRBV27,CASSLQGAIYNEQFF,TGTGCCAGCAGCCTACAGGGGGCAATCTACAATGAGCAGTTCTTC
TRBD1,few,TRBJ1-2,TRBV7-2,CASSLRTGQEYGYTF,TGTGCCAGCAGCTTACGGACAGGGCAGGAGTATGGCTACACCTTC
NA,many,TRBJ2-2,TRBV7-2,CASSLRRGRNTGELFF,TGTGCCAGCAGCTTACGGCGAGGGCGAAACACCGGGGAGCTGTTTTTT